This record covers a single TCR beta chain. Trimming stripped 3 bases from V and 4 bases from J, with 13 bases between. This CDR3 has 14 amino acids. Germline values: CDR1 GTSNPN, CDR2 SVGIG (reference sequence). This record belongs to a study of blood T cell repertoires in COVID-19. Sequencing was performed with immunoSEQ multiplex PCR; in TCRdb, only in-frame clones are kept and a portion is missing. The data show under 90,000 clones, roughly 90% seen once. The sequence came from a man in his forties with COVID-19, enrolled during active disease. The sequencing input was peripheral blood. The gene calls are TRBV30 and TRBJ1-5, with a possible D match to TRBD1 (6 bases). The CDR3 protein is CAWSITGLNQPQHF. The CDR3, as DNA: TGTGCCTGGAGCATAACAGGGTTAAATCAGCCCCAGCATTTT.